A single T cell receptor (beta chain) is shown here with its context. What it recognizes is unknown. The germline CDR1 and CDR2 sequences are MDHEN and SYDVKM. This CDR3 comprises 12 residues. J was trimmed by 6 bases and V by 6 bases; bases with no gene match: 5. This sample was included in a study of cytomegalovirus exposure and HLA in healthy donors. Study observations and caveats: TCR beta sequences reportedly predicted most subjects' HLA-A and HLA-B alleles accurately. Investigators reported some 150 TCR beta chains as tied to cytomegalovirus. In a later analysis, TCR beta V- and J-gene trimming showed a link to a missense DCLRE1C variant.

The donors (healthy individuals) were bone marrow donors. PCR employed 60 Vbeta and 13 Jbeta primers. Data came from immunoSEQ multiplex PCR; TCRdb stores just in-frame clones and leaves some out. Of 130,000 or so clones in the sample, approximately 75% are singletons; the top ten hold over 4%. This TCR came from a man in his fifties in good health and CMV-seropositive. The material sequenced was PBMCs. The V call is TRBV28, the J call TRBJ2-7, with TRBD2 identical over 7 bases. The CDR3 protein is CASSPPGGEQYF. The CDR3 nucleotides read TGTGCCAGCAGCCCTCCGGGGGGCGAGCAGTACTTC.